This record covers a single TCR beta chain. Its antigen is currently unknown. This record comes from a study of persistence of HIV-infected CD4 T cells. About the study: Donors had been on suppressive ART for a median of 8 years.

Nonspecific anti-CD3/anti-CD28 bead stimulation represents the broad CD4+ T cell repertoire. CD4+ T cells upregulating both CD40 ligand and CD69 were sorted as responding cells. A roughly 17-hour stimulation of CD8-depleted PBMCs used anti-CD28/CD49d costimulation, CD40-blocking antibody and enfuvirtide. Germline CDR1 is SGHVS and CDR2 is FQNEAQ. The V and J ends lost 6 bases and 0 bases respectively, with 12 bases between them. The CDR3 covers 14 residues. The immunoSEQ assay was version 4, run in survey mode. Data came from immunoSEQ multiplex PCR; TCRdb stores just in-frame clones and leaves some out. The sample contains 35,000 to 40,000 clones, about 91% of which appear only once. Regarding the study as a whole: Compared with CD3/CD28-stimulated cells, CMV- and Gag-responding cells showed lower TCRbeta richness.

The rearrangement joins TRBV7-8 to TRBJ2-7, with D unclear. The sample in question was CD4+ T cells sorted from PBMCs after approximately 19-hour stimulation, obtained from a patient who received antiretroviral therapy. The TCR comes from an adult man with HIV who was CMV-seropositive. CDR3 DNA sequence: TGTGCCAGCAGGGGAACAGAAAACTCCTACGAGCAGTACTTC. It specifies CASRGTENSYEQYF.